This T cell receptor beta chain appears in the sequencing data of a study of T-cell reconstitution after alpha-beta-depleted transplantation in children. TCRbeta library construction was performed incorporating unique molecular identifiers. TCRdb reprocessed the PCR reads via MiXCR and lists one record per CDR3 protein. This table holds hundreds of thousands of distinct CDR3 sequences, roughly 17% found once. Germline V lookup: CDR1 DFQATT, CDR2 SNEGSKA (reference sequence). The length of the CDR3 is 15 residues. The trim removed 0 bases at V and 8 bases at J, leaving 8 bases unmatched. The V gene is TRBV20-1, the J gene TRBJ2-3, with 10 bases matching TRBD2. The receptor was isolated from a human donor who donated a stem cell graft to a child with acute myeloid leukemia. Sample: PBMCs from the stem cell graft donor, taken from the stem cell graft. CDR3 residues: CSARDSSGGGSTQYF. The CDR3 DNA is TGCAGTGCTAGAGATTCGAGCGGGGGGGGTTCTACGCAGTATTTT.